This TCR beta chain was documented in a study of blood T cells in healthy people across ages. With respect to this clonotype: Its antigen is currently unknown.

The CDR3 runs 11 residues. Germline lookup yields CDR1 GTSNPN and CDR2 SVGIG (reference sequence). V was cut by 8 bases and J by 12 bases, with 16 bases left in between. Regarding the study as a whole: Expanded clonotype changes were possibly confounded by unknown donor CMV status. Older individuals had lower TCR beta diversity per million T cells (the decline was roughly linear).

It was with a sample-barcoded 5' primer and a J-beta primer mix that a second PCR of about 6 to 12 cycles was run. TCRdb reanalysed the 5' RACE reads using MiXCR and keeps one entry per CDR3 protein. The repertoire includes hundreds of thousands of distinct CDR3 sequences, about 62% of them detected once, and 22% sits in the top ten. Caucasian, healthy and from Russia, the donors were aged between about 6 and 90. Every participating donor contributed 9.5 to 10 milliliters of peripheral blood through a draw. This chain joins TRBV30 and TRBJ2-2, with D possibly TRBD1 on 7 matching bases. The clonotype comes from a young man in good health. Sequences were obtained from blood. For the CDR3, the DNA is TGTGCCCGCGGGACAGCGAAAAAGCTGTTTTTT. It is translated as CARGTAKKLFF.